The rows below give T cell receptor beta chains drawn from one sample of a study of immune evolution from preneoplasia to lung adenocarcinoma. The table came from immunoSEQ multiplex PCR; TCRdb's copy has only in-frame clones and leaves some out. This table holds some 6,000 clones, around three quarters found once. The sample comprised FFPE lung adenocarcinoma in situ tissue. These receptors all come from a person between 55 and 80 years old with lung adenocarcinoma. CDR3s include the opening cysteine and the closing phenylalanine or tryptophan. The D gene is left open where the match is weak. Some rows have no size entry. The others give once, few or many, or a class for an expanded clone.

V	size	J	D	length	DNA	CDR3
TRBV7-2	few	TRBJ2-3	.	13	TGTGCCAGCAGCTTATCTATCACAGATACGCAGTATTTT	CASSLSITDTQYF
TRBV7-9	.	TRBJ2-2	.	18	TGTGCCAGCACCATTTTGGGCCGAGACAGGCCGGTCACCGGGGAGCTGTTTTTT	CASTILGRDRPVTGELFF
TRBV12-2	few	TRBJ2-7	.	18	TGTGCAAGTCGCTTAGCGCATATTCGGACTCCACTCTACTACGAGCAGTACTTC	CASRLAHIRTPLYYEQYF
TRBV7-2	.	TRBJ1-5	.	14	TGTGCCAGCAGCTTAGCCCATAGCAATCAGCCCCAGCATTTT	CASSLAHSNQPQHF
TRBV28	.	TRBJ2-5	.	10	TGTGCCAGCTCACGAGGGACCCAGTACTTC	CASSRGTQYF
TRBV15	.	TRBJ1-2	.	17	TGTGCCACCAGCAGCATTTTTTCGCCAGGGGAGGGATATGGCTACACCTTC	CATSSIFSPGEGYGYTF
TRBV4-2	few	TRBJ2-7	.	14	TGTGCCAGCAGCCAGGCGCCAGGGGCGGGCGAGCAGTACTTC	CASSQAPGAGEQYF
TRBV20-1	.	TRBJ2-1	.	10	TGCAGTGCTAGAGGGGCCGAGCAGTTCTTC	CSARGAEQFF
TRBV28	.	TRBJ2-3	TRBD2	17	TGTGCCAGCAGTCCGTACCCTAGCGGGGGGGAGACAGATACGCAGTATTTT	CASSPYPSGGETDTQYF
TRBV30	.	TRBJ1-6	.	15	TGTGCCTGGCCCCCCCCGGAGGTGCCCCCTTCACCCCTCCACTTT	CAWPPPEVPPSPLHF
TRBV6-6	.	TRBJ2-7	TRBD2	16	TGTGCCAGCAGGAACCTAGCGGGGGTAAGCTCCTACGAGCAGTACTTC	CASRNLAGVSSYEQYF
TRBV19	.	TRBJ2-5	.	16	TGTGCCAGTAGTATCGGTATCGGGACAAATCAAGAGACCCAGTACTTC	CASSIGIGTNQETQYF
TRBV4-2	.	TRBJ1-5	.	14	TGTGCCAGCAGCCAAGACAGTGGGAATCAGCCCCAGCATTTT	CASSQDSGNQPQHF
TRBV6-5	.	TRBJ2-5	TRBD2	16	TGTGCCAGCAGTTATATTCGCGCGGCCGGGAGGGAGACCCAGTACTTC	CASSYIRAAGRETQYF
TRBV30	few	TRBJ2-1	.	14	TGTGCCTGGAGTGTACCAGACCGATACAATGAGCAGTTCTTC	CAWSVPDRYNEQFF
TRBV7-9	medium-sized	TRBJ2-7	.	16	TGTGCCAGCAGCCCATCCCCGGCGGGGACCTCCTACGAGCAGTACTTC	CASSPSPAGTSYEQYF
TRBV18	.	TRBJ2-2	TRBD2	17	TGTGCCAGCTCATCCTCTAGCGGGGGGCCGAACACCGGGGAGCTGTTTTTT	CASSSSSGGPNTGELFF
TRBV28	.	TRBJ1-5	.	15	TGTGCCAGCAGTTTGGTGTCATTTAGCAATCAGCCCCAGCATTTT	CASSLVSFSNQPQHF
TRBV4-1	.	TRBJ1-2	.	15	TGCGCCAGCAGCCAAGGGGGGGGCAATAACTATGGCTACACCTTC	CASSQGGGNNYGYTF
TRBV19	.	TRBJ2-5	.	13	TGTGCCAGTTGCGCTGGACGGCGAGAGACCCAGTACTTC	CASCAGRRETQYF
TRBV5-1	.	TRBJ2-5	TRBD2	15	TGCGCCAGCAGTTCCGGGACTAGCGCGTTGCAGACCCAGTACTTC	CASSSGTSALQTQYF
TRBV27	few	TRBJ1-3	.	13	TGTGCCAGCAGTTCCCGCTCTGGAAACACCATATATTTT	CASSSRSGNTIYF
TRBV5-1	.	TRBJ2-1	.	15	TGCGCCAGCAGCTTGCAGGGAGCTGCAGTCGATGAGCAGTTCTTC	CASSLQGAAVDEQFF
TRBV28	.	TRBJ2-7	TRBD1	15	TGTGCCAGCAGTTTAACCGGGACAGGGATCTACGAGCAGTACTTC	CASSLTGTGIYEQYF
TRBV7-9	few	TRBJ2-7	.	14	TGTGCCAGCAGCTTTGTCCAGCAGGGGTACGAGCAGTACTTC	CASSFVQQGYEQYF
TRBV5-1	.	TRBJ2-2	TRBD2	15	TGCGCCAGCAGCTTGCGGGGAGGGTACACCGGGGAGCTGTTTTTT	CASSLRGGYTGELFF
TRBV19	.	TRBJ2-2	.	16	TGTGCCAGTAGTATGCTATACAGGGTAGACACCGGGGAGCTGTTTTTT	CASSMLYRVDTGELFF
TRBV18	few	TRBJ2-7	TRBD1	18	TGTGCCAGCTCACCCCAGTCCAGCAGGGGGCTCAGGTTCTACGAGCAGTACTTC	CASSPQSSRGLRFYEQYF
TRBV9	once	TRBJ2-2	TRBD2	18	TGTGCCAGCAGCGCGAGAGTGAGCGGGGGGGCTCTATCCGGGGAGCTGTTTTTT	CASSARVSGGALSGELFF
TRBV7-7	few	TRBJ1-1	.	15	TGTGCTAGCAGTTTTTACCGACGAGGGTACACTGAAGCTTTCTTT	CASSFYRRGYTEAFF
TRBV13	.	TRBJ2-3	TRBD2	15	TGTGCCAGCAGCGTAGATACTAGCGGCCCAGATACGCAGTATTTT	CASSVDTSGPDTQYF
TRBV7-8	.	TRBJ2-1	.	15	TGTGCCAGCAGCTTACTACAGTCGGACTACAATGAGCAGTTCTTC	CASSLLQSDYNEQFF
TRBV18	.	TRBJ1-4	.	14	TGTGCCAGCTCACCAGGGGACACCAATGAAAAACTGTTTTTT	CASSPGDTNEKLFF
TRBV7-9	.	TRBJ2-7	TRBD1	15	TGTGCCAGCAGCTTAGAGGGACAGGGAGGCTACGAGCAGTACTTC	CASSLEGQGGYEQYF
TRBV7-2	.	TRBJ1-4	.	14	TGTGCCAGCAGCATCCAGGGAGTGTATGAAAAACTGTTTTTT	CASSIQGVYEKLFF
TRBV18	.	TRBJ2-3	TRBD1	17	TGTGCCAGCTCACCGACCCCCGGGACAGGGGGCCCGGATACGCAGTATTTT	CASSPTPGTGGPDTQYF
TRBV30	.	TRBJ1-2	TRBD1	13	TGTGCCTGGAGTCGGGACAGCAGCTATGGCTACACCTTC	CAWSRDSSYGYTF
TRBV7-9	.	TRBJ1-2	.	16	TGTGCCAGCAGCCTGGACCCTTTCTTGAGAATCTATGGCTACACCTTC	CASSLDPFLRIYGYTF
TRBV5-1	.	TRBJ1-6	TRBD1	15	TGCGCCAGCAGCCCCCGGACAGGTGGAAAATCACCCCTCCACTTT	CASSPRTGGKSPLHF
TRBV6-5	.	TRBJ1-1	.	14	TGTGCCAGCAGTTACACCCAGGGTTTGGCTGAAGCTTTCTTT	CASSYTQGLAEAFF
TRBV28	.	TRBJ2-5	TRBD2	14	TGTGCCAGCAGTTCCCCGGGACTAGGGTTGGCCCAGTACTTC	CASSSPGLGLAQYF
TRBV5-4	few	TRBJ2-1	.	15	TGTGCCAGCAGCCCCTTCATCGGGGAGAACAATGAGCAGTTCTTC	CASSPFIGENNEQFF
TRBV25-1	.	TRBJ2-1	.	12	TGTGCCAGCAGTTTAACGGGGCTTGAGCAGTTCTTC	CASSLTGLEQFF
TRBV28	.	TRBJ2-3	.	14	TGTGCCAGCAGTTCACCCATTAGCACAGATACGCAGTATTTT	CASSSPISTDTQYF
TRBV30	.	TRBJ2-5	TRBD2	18	TGTGCCTGGAGTGTACTGACTAGCGGGGGAGAGTACCAAGAGACCCAGTACTTC	CAWSVLTSGGEYQETQYF
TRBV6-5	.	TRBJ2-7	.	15	TGTGCCAGCAGTCGGTCCGGGACACTGTCCTACGAGCAGTACTTC	CASSRSGTLSYEQYF
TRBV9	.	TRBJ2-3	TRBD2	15	TGTGCCAGCAGCATCGGGACTAGCGGGGTTGATACGCAGTATTTT	CASSIGTSGVDTQYF
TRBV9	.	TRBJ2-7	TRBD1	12	TGTGCCAGCGGGACAGAACCCTACGAGCAGTACTTC	CASGTEPYEQYF
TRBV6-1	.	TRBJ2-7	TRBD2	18	TGTGCCAGCAGGGAACCAGATGATTTGCGGGGGAGATCCTACGAGCAGTACTTC	CASREPDDLRGRSYEQYF
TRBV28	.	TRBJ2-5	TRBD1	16	TGTGCCAGCTCTTGGGGGCAGGGGGCAGGGAGGGAGACCCAGTACTTC	CASSWGQGAGRETQYF
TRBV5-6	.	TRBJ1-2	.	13	TGTGCCAGCAGCTTAAAGGGAGGAATTGGCTACACCTTC	CASSLKGGIGYTF
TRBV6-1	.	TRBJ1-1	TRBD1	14	TGTGCCAGCAGACCGGGACAGGTGAACACTGAAGCTTTCTTT	CASRPGQVNTEAFF
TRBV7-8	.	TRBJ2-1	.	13	TGTGCCAGCAGCCTGGGACTCTACAATGAGCAGTTCTTC	CASSLGLYNEQFF
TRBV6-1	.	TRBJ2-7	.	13	TGTGCCAGCAGTGAAGACAGACCCTACGAGCAGTACTTC	CASSEDRPYEQYF
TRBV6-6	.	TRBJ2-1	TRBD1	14	TGTGCCAGCAGCAGACAGGGGTCCTACAATGAGCAGTTCTTC	CASSRQGSYNEQFF
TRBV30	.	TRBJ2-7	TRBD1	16	TGTGCCTGGCTCCCCAGACCCGGGACAGGGGCCTACGAGCAGTACTTC	CAWLPRPGTGAYEQYF
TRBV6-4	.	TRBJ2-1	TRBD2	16	TGTGCCAGCAGTGACTCAGGGAGCGGGGACTACAATGAGCAGTTCTTC	CASSDSGSGDYNEQFF
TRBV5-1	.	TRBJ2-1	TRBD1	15	TGCGCCAGCAGCTTCTCCACAGGGGACTACAATGAGCAGTTCTTC	CASSFSTGDYNEQFF
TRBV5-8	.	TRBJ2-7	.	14	TGTGCCAGCAGCTTGGCAGGGGAGCCCTACGAGCAGTACTTC	CASSLAGEPYEQYF